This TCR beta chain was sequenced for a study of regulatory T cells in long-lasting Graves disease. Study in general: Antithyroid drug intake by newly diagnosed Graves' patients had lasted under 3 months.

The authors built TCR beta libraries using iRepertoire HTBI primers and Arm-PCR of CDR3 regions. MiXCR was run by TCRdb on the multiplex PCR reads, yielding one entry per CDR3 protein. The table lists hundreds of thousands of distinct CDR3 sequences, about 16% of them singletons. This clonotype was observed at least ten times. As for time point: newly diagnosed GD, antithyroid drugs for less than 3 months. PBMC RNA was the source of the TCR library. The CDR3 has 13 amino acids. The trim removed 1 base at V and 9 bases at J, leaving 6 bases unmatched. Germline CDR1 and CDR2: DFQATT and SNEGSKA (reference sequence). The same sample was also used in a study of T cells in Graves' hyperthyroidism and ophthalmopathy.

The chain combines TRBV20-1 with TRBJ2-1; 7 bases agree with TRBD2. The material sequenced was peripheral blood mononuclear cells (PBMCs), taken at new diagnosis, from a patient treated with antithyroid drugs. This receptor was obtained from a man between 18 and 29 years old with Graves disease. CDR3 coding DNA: TGCAGTGCTAGAGTAGGCGGGAGTAGTGAGCAGTTCTTC. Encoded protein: CSARVGGSSEQFF.